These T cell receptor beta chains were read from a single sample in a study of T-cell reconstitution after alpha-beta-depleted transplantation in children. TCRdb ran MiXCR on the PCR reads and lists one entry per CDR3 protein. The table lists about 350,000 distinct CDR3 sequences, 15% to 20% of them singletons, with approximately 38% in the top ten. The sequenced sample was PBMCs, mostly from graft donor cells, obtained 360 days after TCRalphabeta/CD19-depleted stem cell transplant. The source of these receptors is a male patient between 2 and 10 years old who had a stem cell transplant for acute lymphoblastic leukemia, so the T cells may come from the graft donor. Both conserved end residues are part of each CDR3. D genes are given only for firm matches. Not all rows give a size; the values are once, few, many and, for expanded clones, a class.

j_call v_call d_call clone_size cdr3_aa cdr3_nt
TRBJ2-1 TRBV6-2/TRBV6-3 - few CASSRRAGNYNEQFF TGTGCCAGCAGTCGGCGGGCAGGGAACTACAATGAGCAGTTCTTC
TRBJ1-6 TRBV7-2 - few CASSLWVGQRGNSPLHF TGTGCCAGCAGCTTATGGGTGGGTCAACGCGGGAATTCACCCCTCCACTTT
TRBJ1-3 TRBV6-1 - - CASRQSYSGNTIYF TGTGCCAGCAGGCAGAGCTACTCTGGAAACACCATATATTTT
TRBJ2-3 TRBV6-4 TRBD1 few CARTRDRGHSSTDTQYF TGTGCCAGGACCCGGGACAGGGGTCATTCTAGCACAGATACGCAGTATTTT
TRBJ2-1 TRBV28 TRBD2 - CASSLLKGLAGVLYNEQFF TGTGCCAGCAGTTTATTAAAGGGACTAGCGGGAGTTTTGTACAATGAGCAGTTCTTC
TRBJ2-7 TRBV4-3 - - CASSQAPYPYEQYF TGCGCCAGCAGCCAAGCCCCTTATCCCTACGAGCAGTACTTC
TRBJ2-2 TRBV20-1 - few CSAPRGSGGELFF TGCAGTGCCCCCCGGGGCTCGGGCGGGGAGCTGTTTTTT
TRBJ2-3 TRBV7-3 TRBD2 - CASSLASGRRSTDTQYF TGTGCCAGCAGCTTAGCTAGCGGGAGAAGGAGCACAGATACGCAGTATTTT
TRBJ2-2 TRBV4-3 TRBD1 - CASSYYLPGQGHTGELFF TGCGCCAGCAGCTACTATCTCCCGGGACAGGGGCACACCGGGGAGCTGTTTTTT
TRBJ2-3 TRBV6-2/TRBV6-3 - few CASRDDTQYF TGTGCCAGCAGGGACGATACGCAGTATTTT
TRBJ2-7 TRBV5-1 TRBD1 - CASSFGTGEYEQYF TGCGCCAGCAGCTTCGGGACAGGGGAGTACGAGCAGTACTTC
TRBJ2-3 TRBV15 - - CATSRGQKDTQYF TGTGCCACCAGCAGAGGACAAAAAGATACGCAGTATTTT
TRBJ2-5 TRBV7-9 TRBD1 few CASSLPGQGLETQYF TGTGCCAGCAGCCTCCCGGGACAGGGGTTAGAGACCCAGTACTTC
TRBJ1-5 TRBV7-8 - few CASSLVVGQPQHF TGTGCCAGCAGCTTAGTCGTAGGTCAGCCCCAGCATTTT
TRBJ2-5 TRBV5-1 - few CASSWKETQYF TGCGCCAGCAGCTGGAAAGAGACCCAGTACTTC
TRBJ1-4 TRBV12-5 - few CASGDSPDLF TGTGCTAGTGGAGATTCCCCGGATCTTTTT
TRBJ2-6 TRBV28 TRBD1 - CASSSPTGAGANVLTF TGTGCCAGCAGTTCGCCGACAGGGGCTGGGGCCAACGTCCTGACTTTC
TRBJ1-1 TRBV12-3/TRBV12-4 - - CASSFNEFLTAFF TGTGCCAGCAGTTTTAATGAATTCCTAACAGCTTTCTTT
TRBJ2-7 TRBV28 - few CASSLTRTVYEQYF TGTGCCAGCAGTTTAACCCGCACCGTATACGAGCAGTACTTC
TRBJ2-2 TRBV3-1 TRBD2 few CASSQRSLAGGAGELFF TGTGCCAGCAGCCAAAGGTCTCTAGCGGGAGGGGCCGGGGAGCTGTTTTTT
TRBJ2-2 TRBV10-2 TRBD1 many CASSELQGLTGELFF TGCGCCAGCAGTGAGTTACAGGGGCTGACCGGGGAGCTGTTTTTT
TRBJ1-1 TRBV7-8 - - CASSLEVGLGNTEAFF TGTGCCAGCAGCTTAGAGGTTGGGCTAGGTAACACTGAAGCTTTCTTT
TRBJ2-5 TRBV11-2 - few CASSLDKWGRKGPLQETQYF TGTGCCAGCAGCTTAGATAAGTGGGGGAGAAAAGGGCCCCTTCAAGAGACCCAGTACTTC
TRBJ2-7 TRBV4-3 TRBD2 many CASSQETSGYSYEQYF TGCGCCAGCAGCCAAGAAACTAGCGGTTACTCCTACGAGCAGTACTTC
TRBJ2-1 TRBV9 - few CASSFDLDSYNEQFF TGTGCCAGCAGCTTCGACTTGGACTCCTACAATGAGCAGTTCTTC
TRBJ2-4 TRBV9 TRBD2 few CASSPGLAGEAKNIQYF TGTGCCAGCAGCCCTGGACTAGCGGGAGAAGCCAAAAACATTCAGTACTTC
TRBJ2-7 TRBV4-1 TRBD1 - CASSSTRDRPIYEQYF TGCGCCAGCAGCTCAACCCGGGACAGGCCAATCTACGAGCAGTACTTC
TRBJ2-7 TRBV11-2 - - CASTYHVYEGREQYF TGTGCCAGCACCTACCATGTATATGAGGGGCGGGAGCAGTACTTC
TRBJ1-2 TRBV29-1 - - CSVVRPDYGYTF TGCAGCGTTGTCAGGCCCGACTATGGCTACACCTTC
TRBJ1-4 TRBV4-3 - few CASSQDNVQGLTNEKLFF TGCGCCAGCAGCCAAGATAACGTCCAGGGGTTAACTAATGAAAAACTGTTTTTT
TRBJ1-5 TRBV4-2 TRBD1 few CASSQVDREAQPQHF TGTGCCAGCAGCCAAGTCGACAGGGAGGCTCAGCCCCAGCATTTT
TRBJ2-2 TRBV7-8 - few CASSPVDGGTGELFF TGTGCCAGCAGCCCGGTGGACGGGGGCACCGGGGAGCTGTTTTTT
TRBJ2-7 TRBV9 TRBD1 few CASSVAGTGELWEQYF TGTGCCAGCAGCGTGGCCGGGACAGGAGAATTATGGGAGCAGTACTTC
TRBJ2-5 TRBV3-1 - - CASTLRSIKETQYF TGTGCCAGCACCCTACGGAGCATTAAAGAGACCCAGTACTTC
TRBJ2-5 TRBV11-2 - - CASSLEPTGETQYF TGTGCCAGCAGCTTAGAGCCCACTGGAGAGACCCAGTACTTC
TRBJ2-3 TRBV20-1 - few CSVDLTGTDTQYF TGCAGCGTAGATTTGACGGGGACAGATACGCAGTATTTT
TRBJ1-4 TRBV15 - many CATSRFRGDEKLFF TGTGCCACCAGCAGATTTCGGGGGGACGAAAAACTGTTTTTT
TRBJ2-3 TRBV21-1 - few CASSKGGPSTDTQYF TGTGCCAGCAGCAAAGGAGGGCCTAGCACAGATACGCAGTATTTT
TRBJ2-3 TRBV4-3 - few CASSQDGADTQYF TGCGCCAGCAGCCAAGATGGGGCAGATACGCAGTATTTT
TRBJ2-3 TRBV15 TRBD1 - CATSRGRQGASDTQYF TGTGCCACCAGCAGAGGTCGACAGGGGGCCTCAGATACGCAGTATTTT
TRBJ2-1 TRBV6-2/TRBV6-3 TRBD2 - CASSYSTSSGSYNEQFF TGTGCCAGCAGTTACTCCACCTCTAGCGGGAGCTACAATGAGCAGTTCTTC
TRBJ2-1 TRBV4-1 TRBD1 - CASSQVHSGTDTYNEQFF TGCGCCAGCAGCCAAGTGCACTCCGGGACAGATACCTACAATGAGCAGTTCTTC
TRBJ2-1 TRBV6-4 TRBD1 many CASSTRMGQGNNEQFF TGTGCCAGCAGCACACGGATGGGACAGGGTAACAATGAGCAGTTCTTC
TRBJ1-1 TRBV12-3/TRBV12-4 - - CASRQEGTSEAFF TGTGCCAGCAGACAGGAGGGGACTTCTGAAGCTTTCTTT
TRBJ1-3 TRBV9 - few CASSQDTFSGNTIYF TGTGCCAGCAGCCAGGACACCTTCTCTGGAAACACCATATATTTT
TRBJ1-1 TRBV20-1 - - CSATLGGKAFF TGCAGTGCTACCCTCGGGGGGAAAGCTTTCTTT
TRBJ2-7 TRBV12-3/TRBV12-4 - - CASSLWVKGGHLGDEQYF TGTGCCAGCAGTTTATGGGTTAAGGGCGGACACCTTGGGGATGAGCAGTACTTC
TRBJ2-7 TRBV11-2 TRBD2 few CASSLGGLAGGYTYEQYF TGTGCCAGCAGCTTAGGAGGACTAGCGGGAGGATACACCTACGAGCAGTACTTC
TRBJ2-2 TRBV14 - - CASSQPGVSGELFF TGTGCCAGCAGCCAACCAGGGGTGTCCGGGGAGCTGTTTTTT
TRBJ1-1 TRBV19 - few CASSWGNTEAFF TGTGCCAGTAGCTGGGGGAACACTGAAGCTTTCTTT
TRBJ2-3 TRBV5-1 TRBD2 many CASSEGLAGRTDTQYF TGCGCCAGCAGCGAGGGACTAGCGGGGCGCACAGATACGCAGTATTTT